The 9 T cell receptor beta chains below all came from one sample that was sequenced in a study of cytomegalovirus exposure and HLA in healthy donors. Sequencing was performed with immunoSEQ multiplex PCR; in TCRdb, only in-frame clones are kept and a portion is missing. In the table there are around 150,000 clones, approximately 89% of which are singletons. Source material: PBMCs. These TCRs come from a man younger than 35 in good health and CMV-seropositive.

The chain is built from TRBV18 and TRBJ1-2; D not resolved. CDR1 is KGHSH and CDR2 is LQKENI in the germline V gene. The CDR3 is made up of 14 amino acids. The ends were cut back, 2 bases at V and 8 bases at J, with 15 bases in the middle. CDR3 DNA: TGTGCCAGCTCACCAGTCGAGGGCTCGAAGGGCTACACCTTC. Translating it yields CASSPVEGSKGYTF.

The rearrangement joins TRBV28 to TRBJ1-1; D possibly corresponds to TRBD1 (5 bases). Per germline, CDR1 MDHEN and CDR2 SYDVKM. Between the trimmed V and J ends, which lost 6 bases and 3 bases, there was a span of 14 bases. The CDR3 runs 14 residues. The DNA for the CDR3 is TGTGCCAGCAGGGCATACCGGGACTACACTGAAGCTTTCTTT. This translates into CASRAYRDYTEAFF.

The chain uses TRBV7-2 and TRBJ2-3, with D uncertain. The CDR3 spans 14 residues. V was clipped by 4 bases and J by 6 bases, with 14 bases between them. Per the germline V gene, CDR1 is SGHTA and CDR2 is FQGNSA. CDR3 sequence reads: CASSSTMPPDTQYF. The CDR3 nucleotides read TGTGCCAGCAGCTCAACTATGCCCCCCGATACGCAGTATTTT. The whole variable domain, remainder taken from reference TRBV7-2 and TRBJ2-3, is GAGVSQSPSNKVTEKGKDVELRCDPISGHTALYWYRQSLGQGLEFLIYFQGNSAPDKSGLPSDRFSAERTGGSVSTLTIQRTQQEDSAVYLCASSSTMPPDTQYFGPGTRLTVL.

This clone appeared a single time. For the CDR3, the DNA is TGTGCCAGCAGTTTAGGGTTTCAGGGGGCCCTGAACACTGAAGCTTTCTTT. Amino acids: CASSLGFQGALNTEAFF. The rearrangement uses TRBV27 and TRBJ1-1; 8 positions agree with TRBD1. The V gene end was trimmed by 2 bases and the J gene end by 0 bases; junction bases not matched to a gene: 8. The CDR3 runs 17 residues. Germline CDR1 and CDR2: MNHEY and SMNVEV (reference sequence).

This clone was found once. This chain connects TRBV7-9 to TRBJ1-5; tentative D call: TRBD1 (5 bases). The length of the CDR3 is 15 residues. Germline V CDR1 and CDR2: SEHNR, FQNEAQ (reference sequence). The ends were cut back, 2 bases at V and 1 base at J, with 9 bases in the middle. The CDR3 DNA reads as TGTGCCAGCAGCTTATCAGGGCAGAGCAATCAGCCCCAGCATTTT. Its translation is CASSLSGQSNQPQHF.

Only a few counts were recorded for this clone. The CDR3 is CASSLGTQTPQHF. The DNA of the CDR3 is TGTGCCAGCAGCTTAGGGACACAAACGCCCCAGCATTTT. The chain is built from TRBV7-9 and TRBJ1-5; tentative D call: TRBD1 (5 bases). The V gene lost 1 base and the J gene lost 9 bases, with 10 bases spanning the gap. In germline, CDR1 is SEHNR, CDR2 FQNEAQ (reference sequence). CDR3 size: 13 residues.

The chain recombines TRBV10-3 with TRBJ1-1, with TRBD1 matching over 9 bases. The germline V gene encodes CDR1 ENHRY and CDR2 SYGVKD. The CDR3 sequence is 15 residues long. Germline trimming cut 4 bases from V and 4 bases from J; bases unmatched to any gene: 7. CDR3 sequence: CAISVPGQGTTEAFF. CDR3 DNA sequence: TGTGCCATCAGTGTGCCGGGACAGGGTACCACTGAAGCTTTCTTT.

J is TRBJ2-5 and V is TRBV2, with TRBD1 identical over 8 bases. Per the germline V gene, CDR1 is SNHLY and CDR2 is FYNNEI. V dropped 3 bases and J dropped 2; count of bases not matched to a gene: 11. The CDR3 extends over 17 amino acids. The DNA of the CDR3 is TGTGCCAGCAGTGAGCCCCCGACAGGGGTTTATCAAGAGACCCAGTACTTC. It specifies CASSEPPTGVYQETQYF.

This chain links TRBV5-1 with TRBJ1-5; 7 nucleotides agree with TRBD1. The CDR3 consists of 13 residues. The ends lost 1 base at V and 5 bases at J; junction bases unmatched: 0. The germline V gene has CDR1 SGHRS and CDR2 YFSETQ. DNA of the CDR3: TGCGCCAGCAGCTTGACAGGGGATCAGCCCCAGCATTTT. Translation: CASSLTGDQPQHF.